The sequence of this TCR beta chain was determined in a study of blood T cells in healthy people across ages. With 8 bases removed from V and 4 bases from J, the gap between germline ends came to 8 bases. Germline loops: CDR1 MNHEY, CDR2 SMNVEV (reference sequence). The CDR3 loop spans 11 amino acids. Then a second PCR, running roughly 6 to 11 cycles, was carried out with a sample-barcoded 5' primer and a J-beta primer mix. All samples yielded 2.5 million or more CDR3-containing paired-end reads. TCRdb analysed the 5' RACE reads with MiXCR anew, one entry per CDR3 protein. The sample carries about 780,000 distinct CDR3 sequences, around half recorded once.

The genes are TRBV27 and TRBJ1-1; the D is unclear. This TCR was recovered from a man aged 80 or over in good health. The sequenced sample consisted of blood. CDR3 protein: CASWGGTEAFF. The CDR3 DNA reads TGTGCCAGCTGGGGAGGCACTGAAGCTTTCTTT.